Sequencing of this T cell receptor beta chain was carried out in a study of blood T cell repertoires in COVID-19. Assay: immunoSEQ multiplex PCR; the TCRdb copy retains only in-frame clones and omits some. In the table there are roughly 200,000 clones, about four fifths of which are singletons. V trimming: 6 bases; J trimming: 12 bases; junction bases outside the gene matches: 8. Germline V gene sequence: CDR1 SQVTM, CDR2 ANQGSEA. This CDR3 comprises 12 residues. Participants' own reports of clinical history determined their cohort assignment. Before they entered the study, exposed participants had met a COVID-19 case within 2 weeks.

J is TRBJ1-2 and V is TRBV29-1; TRBD1 aligns across 12 bases. The receptor was isolated from a woman aged 45-60 years who had been exposed to COVID-19. The sequenced material came from PBMCs or T cells enriched from blood (not recorded which). The chain's CDR3 is CSVGRDRGQHTF. In DNA, the CDR3 is TGCAGCGTCGGCCGGGACAGGGGGCAGCACACCTTC. The variable domain in full, with the rest retrieved from reference TRBV29-1 and TRBJ1-2, is SAVISQKPSRDICQRGTSLTIQCQVDSQVTMMFWYRQQPGQSLTLIATANQGSEATYESGFVIDKFPISRPNLTFSTLTVSNMSPEDSSIYLCSVGRDRGQHTFGSGTRLTVV.